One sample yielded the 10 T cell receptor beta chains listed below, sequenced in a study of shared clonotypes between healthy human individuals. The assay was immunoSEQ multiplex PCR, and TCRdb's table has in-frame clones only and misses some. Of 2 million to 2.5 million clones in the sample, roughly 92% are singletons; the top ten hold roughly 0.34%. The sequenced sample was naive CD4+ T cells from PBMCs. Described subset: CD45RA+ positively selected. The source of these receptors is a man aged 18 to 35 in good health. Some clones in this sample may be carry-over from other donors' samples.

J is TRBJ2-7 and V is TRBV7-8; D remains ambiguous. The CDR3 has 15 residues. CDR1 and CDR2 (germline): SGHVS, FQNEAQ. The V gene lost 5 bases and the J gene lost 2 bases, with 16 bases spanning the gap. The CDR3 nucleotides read TGTGCCAGCAGCCTCCGCCGGCAAACTACCTACGAGCAGTACTTC. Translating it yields CASSLRRQTTYEQYF.

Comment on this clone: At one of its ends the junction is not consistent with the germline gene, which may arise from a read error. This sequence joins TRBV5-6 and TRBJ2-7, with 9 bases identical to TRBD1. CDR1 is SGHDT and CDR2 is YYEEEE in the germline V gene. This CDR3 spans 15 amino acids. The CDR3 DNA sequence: TGTGCCAGCAGCTTGGGGGACAGGGTCGTACACGAGCAGTGCTTC. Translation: CASSLGDRVVHEQCF.

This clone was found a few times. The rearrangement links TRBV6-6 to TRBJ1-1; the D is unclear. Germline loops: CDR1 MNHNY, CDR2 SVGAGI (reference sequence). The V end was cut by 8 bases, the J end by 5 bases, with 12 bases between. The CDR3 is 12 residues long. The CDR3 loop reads CASGREVTEAFF. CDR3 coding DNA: TGTGCCAGCGGAAGGGAGGTTACTGAAGCTTTCTTT.

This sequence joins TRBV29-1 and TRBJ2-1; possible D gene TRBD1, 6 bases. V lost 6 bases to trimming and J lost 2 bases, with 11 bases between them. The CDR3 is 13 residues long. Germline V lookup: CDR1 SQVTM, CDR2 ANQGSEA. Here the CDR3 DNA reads TGCAGCGTGACACGGACAGCCTACAATGAGCAGTTCTTC. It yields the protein CSVTRTAYNEQFF.

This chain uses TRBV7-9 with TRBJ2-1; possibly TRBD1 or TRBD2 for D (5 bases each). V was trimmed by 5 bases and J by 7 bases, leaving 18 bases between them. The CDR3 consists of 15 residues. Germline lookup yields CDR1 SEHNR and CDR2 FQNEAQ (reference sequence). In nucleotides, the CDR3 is TGTGCCAGCAGCCAACGAGGGGAAAGGCCGAATGAGCAGTTCTTC. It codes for CASSQRGERPNEQFF.

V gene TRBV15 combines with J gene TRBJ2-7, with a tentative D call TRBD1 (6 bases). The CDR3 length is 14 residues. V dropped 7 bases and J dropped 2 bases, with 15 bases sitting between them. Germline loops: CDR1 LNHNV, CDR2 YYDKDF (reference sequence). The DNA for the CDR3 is TGTGCCACCACCCCCAGCGACAGGCCCTACGAGCAGTACTTC. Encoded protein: CATTPSDRPYEQYF.

The CDR3 DNA reads as TGTGCCACCAGCCAACCTGATTACGGTGAAAAACTGTTTTTT. Translating gives CATSQPDYGEKLFF. The rearrangement links TRBV15 to TRBJ1-4, with D uncertain. Germline loops: CDR1 LNHNV, CDR2 YYDKDF (reference sequence). Trimming shortened V by 5 bases and J by 7 bases, and 14 bases separated the two germline ends. The CDR3 contains 14 residues.

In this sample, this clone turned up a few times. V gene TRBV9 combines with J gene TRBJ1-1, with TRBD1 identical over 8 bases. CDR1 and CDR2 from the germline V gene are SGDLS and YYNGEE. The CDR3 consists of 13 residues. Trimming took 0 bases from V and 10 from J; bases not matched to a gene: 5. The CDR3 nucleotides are TGTGCCAGCAGCGTAGAGTCAGGGGGCACAGCTTTCTTT. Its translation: CASSVESGGTAFF.

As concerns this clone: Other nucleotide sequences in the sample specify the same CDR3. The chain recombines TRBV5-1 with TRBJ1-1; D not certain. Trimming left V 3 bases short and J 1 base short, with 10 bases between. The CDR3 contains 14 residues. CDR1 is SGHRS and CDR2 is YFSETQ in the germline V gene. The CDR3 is CASSSGLTNTEAFF. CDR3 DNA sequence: TGCGCCAGCAGCTCCGGCCTGACGAACACTGAAGCTTTCTTT.

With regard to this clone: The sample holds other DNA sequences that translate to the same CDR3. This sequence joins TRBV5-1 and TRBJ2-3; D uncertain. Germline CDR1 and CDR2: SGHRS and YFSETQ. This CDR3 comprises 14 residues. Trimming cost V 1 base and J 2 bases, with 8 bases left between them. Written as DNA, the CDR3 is TGCGCCAGCAGCTTGATGGGTTTCACAGATACGCAGTATTTT. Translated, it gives CASSLMGFTDTQYF.